The sequence of this T cell receptor (beta chain) was determined in a study of T cells after posttransplantation cyclophosphamide (dated by TCRdb to about 2016). Broadly, across the study: Using TRB sequencing, the study followed how the T cell repertoire reconstituted after myeloablative bone marrow transplantation in which posttransplantation cyclophosphamide served as GVHD prophylaxis. Because TRA and TRB clonality were tightly correlated in 9 samples, subsequent TCR analyses were focused on TRB only. Samples from 30 to 40 PTCy-treated patients and 15 to 20 related bone marrow donors of those patients were subjected to antigen receptor sequencing. TRB sequencing was also done on up to about 3 additional blood samples from 2 to 5.2 years after transplant in 3 patients, and on pretransplant blood from 4 patients. Public TRB sequences were searched against a database of over 3,600 sequences associated with responses to pathogens, tumor antigens, self-antigens and alloantigens. Blood from all 35 or so PTCy patients with 1-year posttransplant specimens was subjected to TRB sequencing.

Genomic DNA was the input for TRB sequencing, which was run either with the immunoSEQ assay at survey resolution or with the hsTCRB kit. From the authors' description of their analysis: The immunoSEQ software handled the initial read processing, while the LymphoSeq R package was used for the repertoire analyses. Clonality was computed as 1 minus normalized Shannon entropy; Gini coefficient was also calculated for each TRB dataset. To infer phenotypes in unsorted samples, TRB sequences from sorted subsets of the recipient or donor were mapped onto unsorted samples from the same recipient. Entries here come from immuneACCESS through TCRdb and include only in-frame sequences with V and J called. Some clones fail to appear in such tables; in the studies checked, an unresolved V gene covers under half of the shortfall, and the cause of the remainder is unknown. Clone size and the V and J calls come from that table; the DNA yielded D and trimming. Present in this sample are about 47,000 clones, 92% of which were seen just once. The ten largest make up around 3% of the sample.

The CDR3 measures 14 amino acids from cysteine to phenylalanine. Only the CDR3 DNA is retained, 42 bases long and in frame from the first base. Study-wide findings and limitations: The TRB repertoires of T cells infiltrating skin or the GI tract showed only limited overlap with the TRB repertoires found in blood. Donor-recipient similarity was low at 1-2 months but increased during the first year, and donor CD8+ memory clones often dominated later blood repertoires. Across over 40 patients, TRB clonality was highly associated with recipient CMV seropositivity and CMV reactivation, and diversity in PTCy patients was similar to diversity in CNI/methotrexate controls.

Peripheral blood samples were provided by related bone marrow donors on the day of marrow donation. Mononuclear cells from peripheral blood and bone marrow were separated by Ficoll-Hypaque density centrifugation and then cryopreserved. Of note for this clone: What antigen it recognizes has not been identified. The record has no base qualities; no much larger clone is one base away.

This sequence was found in a woman aged 50 to 65 in good health and a related stem cell transplant donor. The sample comprised PBMCs. The chain is assembled from TRBV21-1 and TRBJ2-2; the table calls TRBD2, which could not be checked here. TRBV21-1 is annotated as a pseudogene. The CDR3 sequence is CASAKGANTGELFF. Here is the DNA: TGTGCCAGCGCAAAGGGAGCGAACACCGGGGAGCTGTTTTTT.